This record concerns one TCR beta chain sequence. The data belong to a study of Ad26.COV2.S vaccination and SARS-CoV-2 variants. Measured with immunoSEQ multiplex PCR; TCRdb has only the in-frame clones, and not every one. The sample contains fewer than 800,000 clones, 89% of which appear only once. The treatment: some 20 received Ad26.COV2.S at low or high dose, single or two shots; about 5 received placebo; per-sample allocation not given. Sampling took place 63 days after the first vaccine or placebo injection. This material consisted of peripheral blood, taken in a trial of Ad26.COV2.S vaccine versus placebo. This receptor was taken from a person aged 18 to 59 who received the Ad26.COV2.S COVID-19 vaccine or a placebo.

The CDR3 nucleotides are TGTGCCTGGATCTCACCCGGACAGGGTACAGGATTCCGACAGTATTTT. Amino acids: CAWISPGQGTGFRQYF. This chain links TRBV30 with TRBJ2-3; 8 positions match TRBD1. Unmatched junction bases numbered 21, after V lost 4 bases and J lost 12 bases. CDR1 is GTSNPN and CDR2 is SVGIG in the germline V gene (reference sequence). The CDR3 is made up of 16 amino acids.